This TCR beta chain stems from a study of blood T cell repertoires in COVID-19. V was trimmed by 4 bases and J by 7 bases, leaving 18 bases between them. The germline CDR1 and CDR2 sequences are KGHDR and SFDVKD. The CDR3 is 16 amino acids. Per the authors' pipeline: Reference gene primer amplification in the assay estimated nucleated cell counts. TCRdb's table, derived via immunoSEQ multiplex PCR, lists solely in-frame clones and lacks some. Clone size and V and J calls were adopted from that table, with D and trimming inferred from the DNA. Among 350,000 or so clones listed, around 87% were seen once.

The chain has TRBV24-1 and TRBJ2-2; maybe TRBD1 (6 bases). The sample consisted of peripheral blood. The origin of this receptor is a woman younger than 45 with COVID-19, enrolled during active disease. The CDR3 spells CATSDFRAGDVGELFF. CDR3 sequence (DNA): TGTGCCACCAGTGACTTTCGGGCAGGGGACGTCGGGGAGCTGTTTTTT.